The clone carrying this TCR beta chain appeared once. The data belong to a study of cytomegalovirus exposure and HLA in healthy donors. The PCR was carried out with 60 Vbeta primers and 13 Jbeta primers. Libraries were prepared by immunoSEQ multiplex PCR; TCRdb keeps only in-frame clonotypes and omits some of them. The sample contains some 150,000 clones, 80% of which appear only once. The V end lost 1 base, the J end lost 0 bases, and 10 bases lay between the germline ends. This CDR3 comprises 15 residues. Germline lookup yields CDR1 SGDLS and CDR2 YYNGEE. The gene calls are TRBV9 and TRBJ1-2; D might be TRBD1 (6 bases). The origin of this receptor is a man in his fifties or sixties in good health and CMV-seronegative. Sequenced input: PBMCs. Here the CDR3 reads CASSVNRVSNYGYTF. CDR3 nucleotide sequence: TGTGCCAGCAGCGTAAACAGGGTCTCTAACTATGGCTACACCTTC.